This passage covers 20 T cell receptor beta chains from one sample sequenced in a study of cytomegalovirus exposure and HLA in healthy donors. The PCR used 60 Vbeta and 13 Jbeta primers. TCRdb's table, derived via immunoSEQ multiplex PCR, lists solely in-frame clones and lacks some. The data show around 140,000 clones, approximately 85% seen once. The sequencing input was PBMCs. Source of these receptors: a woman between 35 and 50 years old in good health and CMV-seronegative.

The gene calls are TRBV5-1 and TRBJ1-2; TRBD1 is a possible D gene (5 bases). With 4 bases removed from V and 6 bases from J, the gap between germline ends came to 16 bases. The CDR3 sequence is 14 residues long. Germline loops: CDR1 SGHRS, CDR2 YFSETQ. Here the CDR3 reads CASSGGDLRNGYTF. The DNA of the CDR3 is TGCGCCAGCAGCGGGGGGGACCTCAGGAATGGCTACACCTTC.

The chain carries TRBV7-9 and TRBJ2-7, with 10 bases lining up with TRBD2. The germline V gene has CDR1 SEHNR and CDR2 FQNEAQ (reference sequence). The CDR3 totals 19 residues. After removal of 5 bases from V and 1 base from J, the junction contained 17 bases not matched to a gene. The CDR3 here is CASSRPGIKREGTSYEQYF. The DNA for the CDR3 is TGTGCCAGCAGCCGTCCCGGAATCAAGCGGGAGGGCACATCCTACGAGCAGTACTTC.

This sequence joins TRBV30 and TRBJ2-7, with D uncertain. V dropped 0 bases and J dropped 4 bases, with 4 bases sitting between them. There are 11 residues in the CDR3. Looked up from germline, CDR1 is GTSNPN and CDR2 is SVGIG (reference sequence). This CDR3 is CAWSVGYEQYF. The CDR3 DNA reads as TGTGCCTGGAGTGTCGGGTACGAGCAGTACTTC. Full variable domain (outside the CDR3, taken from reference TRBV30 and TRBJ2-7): SQTIHQWPATLVQPVGSPLSLECTVEGTSNPNLYWYRQAAGRGLQLLFYSVGIGQISSEVPQNLSASRPQDRQFILSSKKLLLSDSGFYLCAWSVGYEQYFGPGTRLTVT.

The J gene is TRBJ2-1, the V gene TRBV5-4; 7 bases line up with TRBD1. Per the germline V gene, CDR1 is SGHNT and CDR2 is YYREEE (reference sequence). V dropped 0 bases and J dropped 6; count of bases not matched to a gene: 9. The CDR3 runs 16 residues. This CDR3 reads CASSLADRVGFNEQFF. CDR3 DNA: TGTGCCAGCAGCTTGGCCGACAGGGTTGGGTTCAATGAGCAGTTCTTC.

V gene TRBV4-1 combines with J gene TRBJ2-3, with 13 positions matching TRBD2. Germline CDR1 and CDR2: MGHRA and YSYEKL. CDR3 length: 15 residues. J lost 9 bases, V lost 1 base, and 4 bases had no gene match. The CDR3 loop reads CASSQGLAGGGTQYF. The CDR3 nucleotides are TGCGCCAGCAGCCAAGGACTAGCGGGAGGAGGGACGCAGTATTTT.

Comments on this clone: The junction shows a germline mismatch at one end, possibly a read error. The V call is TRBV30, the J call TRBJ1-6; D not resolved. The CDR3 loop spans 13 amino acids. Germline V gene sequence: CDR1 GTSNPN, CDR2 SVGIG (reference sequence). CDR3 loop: CAWTLGSTSPLLF. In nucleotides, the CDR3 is TGTGCCTGGACCCTAGGTAGTACTTCACCCCTCCTCTTT.

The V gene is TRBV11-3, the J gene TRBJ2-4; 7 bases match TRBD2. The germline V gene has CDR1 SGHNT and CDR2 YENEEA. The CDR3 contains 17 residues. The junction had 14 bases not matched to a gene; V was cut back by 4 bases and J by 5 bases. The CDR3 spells CASSYLGGLGGENIQYF. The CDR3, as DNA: TGTGCCAGCAGCTACCTCGGGGGGTTGGGGGGGGAAAACATTCAGTACTTC.

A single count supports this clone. CDR3 sequence: CASSWAGVNTEAFF. The CDR3 bases are TGTGCCAGCAGTTGGGCAGGGGTGAACACTGAAGCTTTCTTT. V gene TRBV2 combines with J gene TRBJ1-1, with D tentatively TRBD1 (6 bases). V was pared by 5 bases and J by 0 bases, with 10 bases between. The CDR3 has 14 amino acids. Germline values: CDR1 SNHLY, CDR2 FYNNEI. Full variable domain (remainder filled in from reference TRBV2 and TRBJ1-1): EPEVTQTPSHQVTQMGQEVILRCVPISNHLYFYWYRQILGQKVEFLVSFYNNEISEKSEIFDDQFSVERPDGSNFTLKIRSTKLEDSAMYFCASSWAGVNTEAFFGQGTRLTVV.

The CDR3 sequence: CAWSVVTPSGIKSEQFF. DNA of the CDR3: TGTGCCTGGAGTGTAGTTACCCCTAGCGGGATAAAGAGTGAGCAGTTCTTC. The J gene is TRBJ2-1, the V gene TRBV30, with TRBD2 matching over 9 bases. Looked up from germline, CDR1 is GTSNPN and CDR2 is SVGIG (reference sequence). CDR3 length equals 17 residues. Unmatched junction bases numbered 15, after V lost 0 bases and J lost 9 bases.

The CDR3 loop is CSSVAETQYF. The CDR3 DNA reads as TGCAGCTCTGTAGCGGAGACCCAGTACTTC. The chain joins TRBV29-1 to TRBJ2-5; the D gene is possibly TRBD2 (5 bases). V lost 8 bases, J lost 5 bases, and 9 bases lay in between. The length of the CDR3 is 10 residues. In germline, CDR1 is SQVTM, CDR2 ANQGSEA. Using reference TRBV29-1 and TRBJ2-5 for the parts outside the CDR3, the full variable domain is SAVISQKPSRDICQRGTSLTIQCQVDSQVTMMFWYRQQPGQSLTLIATANQGSEATYESGFVIDKFPISRPNLTFSTLTVSNMSPEDSSIYLCSSVAETQYFGPGTRLLVL.

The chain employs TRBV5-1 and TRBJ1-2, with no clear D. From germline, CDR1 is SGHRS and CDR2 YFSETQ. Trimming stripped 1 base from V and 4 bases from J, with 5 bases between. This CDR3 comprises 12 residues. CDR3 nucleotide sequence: TGCGCCAGCAGCTTGCCTCCCTATGGCTACACCTTC. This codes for CASSLPPYGYTF.

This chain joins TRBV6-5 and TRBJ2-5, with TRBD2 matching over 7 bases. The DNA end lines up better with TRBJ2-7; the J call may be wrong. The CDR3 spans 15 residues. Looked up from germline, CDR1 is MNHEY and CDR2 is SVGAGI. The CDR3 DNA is TGTGCCAGCAGTTACGATGGCGGGAGTGCCTACGAGCAGTACTTC. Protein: CASSYDGGSAYEQYF.

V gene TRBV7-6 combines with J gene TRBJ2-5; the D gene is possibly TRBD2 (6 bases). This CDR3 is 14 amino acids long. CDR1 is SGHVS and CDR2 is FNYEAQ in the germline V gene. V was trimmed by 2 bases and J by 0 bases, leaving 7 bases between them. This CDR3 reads CASSLWRDQETQYF. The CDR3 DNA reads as TGTGCCAGCAGCTTATGGAGGGACCAAGAGACCCAGTACTTC.

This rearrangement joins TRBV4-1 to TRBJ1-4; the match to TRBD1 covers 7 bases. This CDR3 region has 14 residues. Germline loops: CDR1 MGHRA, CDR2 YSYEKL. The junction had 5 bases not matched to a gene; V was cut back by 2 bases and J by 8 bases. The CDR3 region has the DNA TGCGCCAGCAGCCAATCCCAGGGGGGAGAAAAACTGTTTTTT. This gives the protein CASSQSQGGEKLFF.

In DNA, the CDR3 is TGCGCCAGCAGCTTTGGACAGGGCGGCGGCTACACCTTC. Translated, it gives CASSFGQGGGYTF. V usage is TRBV5-1 and J usage is TRBJ1-2; TRBD1 agrees at 8 bases. The germline V gene has CDR1 SGHRS and CDR2 YFSETQ. With V trimmed by 2 bases and J by 8 bases, 5 bases remained unmatched. The CDR3 totals 13 residues.

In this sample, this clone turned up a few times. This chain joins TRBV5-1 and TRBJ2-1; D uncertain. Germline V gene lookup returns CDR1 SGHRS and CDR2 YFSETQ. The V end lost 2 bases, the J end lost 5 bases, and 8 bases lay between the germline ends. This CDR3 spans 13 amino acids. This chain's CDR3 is CASSFGRNNEQFF. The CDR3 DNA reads TGCGCCAGCAGCTTTGGGCGAAACAATGAGCAGTTCTTC.

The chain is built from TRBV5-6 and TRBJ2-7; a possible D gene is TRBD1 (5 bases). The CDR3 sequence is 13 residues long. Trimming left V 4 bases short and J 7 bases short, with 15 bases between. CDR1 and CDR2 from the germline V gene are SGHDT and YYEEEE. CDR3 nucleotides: TGTGCCAGCAGCGGTATGGGGCCCTGGGAGCAGTACTTC. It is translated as CASSGMGPWEQYF.

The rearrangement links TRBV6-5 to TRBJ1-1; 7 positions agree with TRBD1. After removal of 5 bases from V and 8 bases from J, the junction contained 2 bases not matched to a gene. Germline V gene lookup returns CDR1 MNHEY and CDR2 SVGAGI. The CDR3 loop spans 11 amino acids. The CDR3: CASSHRGEAFF. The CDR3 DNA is TGTGCCAGCAGTCACAGGGGAGAAGCTTTCTTT.

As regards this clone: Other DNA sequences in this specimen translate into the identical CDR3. The CDR3 DNA is TGTGCCAGCAGCCGCGGACAGGGGGATGGCTACACCTTC. Translated: CASSRGQGDGYTF. The chain carries TRBV5-6 and TRBJ1-2; 10 bases are shared with TRBD1. With 4 bases clipped from V and 6 bases from J, the junction kept 3 bases outside the gene matches. This CDR3 is 13 amino acids long. CDR1 SGHDT and CDR2 YYEEEE come from the germline V gene.

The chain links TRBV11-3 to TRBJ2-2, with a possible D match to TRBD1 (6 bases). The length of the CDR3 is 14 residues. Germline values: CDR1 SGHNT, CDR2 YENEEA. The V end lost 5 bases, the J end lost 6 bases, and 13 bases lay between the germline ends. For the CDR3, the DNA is TGTGCCAGCAGCCGCCTTACAGGGTCCGGGGAGCTGTTTTTT. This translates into CASSRLTGSGELFF.